This note documents a single TCR beta chain sequence. What it recognizes is unknown. A much larger clone lies a single base off, so this may be a read error. TCRdb recomputed calls from the PCR reads with MiXCR, one row per CDR3 protein. The sample lists hundreds of thousands of distinct CDR3 sequences, roughly 23% occurring once. This sample was taken from a study of molecular identifiers for immune sequencing clone quantification. General study findings and limits: In naive cells, clones above 20 RNA copies held under 1% of molecules, whereas in effector cells they held over 97%. Amid about a million naive cells, spiked Jurkat TCR RNA from one cell was reportedly still detectable.

The CDR3 is made up of 12 amino acids. Deletions cut 2 bases from V and 6 bases from J, with 11 bases between. CDR1 is GTSNPN, CDR2 SVGIG, per germline (reference sequence). Naive CD8 T cells were FACS-sorted by CD8+CD4-CCR7+CD45RA+ markers. The TCR sequence derives from a human donor in good health. Some libraries in this study had Jurkat cell RNA spiked in. V and J are TRBV30 and TRBJ2-7; D is unresolved. Sequencing input: naive CD8+ T cells from blood, with Jurkat cell RNA spiked in. Subset meaning: FACS-sorted CD8+CD4-CCR7+CD45RA+ naive T cells. The CDR3 loop is CAWSPIGTEQYF. CDR3 DNA: TGTGCCTGGAGTCCCATTGGCACCGAGCAGTACTTC.